The clone carrying this TCR beta chain appeared once. The data are from a study of glioma-infiltrating T cells after dendritic cell vaccination. Study-level information: Patients received autologous tumor lysate-pulsed dendritic cell vaccination between about 2002 and 2013.

Time point given: after dendritic cell vaccination, including at tumor progression/relapse. The CDR3 consists of 15 residues. Germline V CDR1 and CDR2: MDHEN, SYDVKM. V lost 3 bases to trimming and J lost 1 base; unmatched junction nucleotides: 6. The PCR used 60 V beta and 13 J beta primers. Using immunoSEQ multiplex PCR, the repertoire was profiled, and TCRdb retains in-frame clones only, with some absent. The table lists 99,000 or so clones, roughly 80% of them singletons. This TCR was recovered from a human donor with glioblastoma. This sample comprised blood, obtained after dendritic cell vaccination. V gene TRBV28 combines with J gene TRBJ2-7, with 7 bases that match TRBD1. CDR3 in amino acids: CASSLVGQVSYEQYF. In DNA, the CDR3 is TGTGCCAGCAGTTTGGTAGGACAGGTTTCCTACGAGCAGTACTTC.